This T cell receptor (beta chain) derives from a study of blood T cell repertoires in COVID-19. Background on the study: Samples came from the United States, Italy and Spain, spanning acute and convalescent COVID-19. The cDNA or gDNA used as material had been derived from T cells, B-cell-depleted T cells, or PBMCs.

As handled by the study authors: Researchers report that nucleated cell counts were estimated from reference gene primer amplification. Sequenced by immunoSEQ multiplex PCR; TCRdb stores in-frame clones only, minus some. D and trimming were read from the DNA, whereas the V and J calls and clone size are those reported in that table. The sample includes approximately 260,000 clones, approximately 80% of them seen just once. Germline-derived CDR1 and CDR2 are MDHEN and SYDVKM. Losses at the gene ends were 5 bases for V and 4 bases for J; bases not matched to a gene: 4. The CDR3 sequence is 13 residues long.

The chain employs TRBV28 and TRBJ1-2; 7 bases are a match to TRBD1. Sequenced sample: peripheral blood. This TCR was sampled from a woman aged 40 to 50 with active or convalescent COVID-19. In DNA form, the CDR3 reads TGTGCCAGCAGTGCCGACAGGGTCTATGGCTACACCTTC. Translation: CASSADRVYGYTF.